This TCR beta chain comes out of a study of Graves' ophthalmopathy and Graves' hyperthyroidism. Study-level results: Most expanded clonotypes from thyroid (those above 0.001 frequency) were also found in blood. Prediction of ophthalmopathy progression reached roughly 64% sensitivity and about 72% specificity.

RNA transcripts provided the template for amplifying TCR beta CDR3 regions. Second-round multiplex PCR followed a first-round RT-PCR using HTBI primers. MiXCR, applied by TCRdb to the multiplex PCR reads, yields one record per CDR3 protein. The sample yields about 740,000 distinct CDR3 sequences, roughly 41% seen once. A remark on this clonotype: Its antigen is currently unknown.

The CDR3 runs 14 residues. The V gene's germline CDR1 is SEHNR and CDR2 FQNEAQ (reference sequence). This clonotype was obtained from an adult man with Graves' ophthalmopathy. Sequenced input: peripheral blood. The chain recombines TRBV7-9 with TRBJ2-7; D tentatively fits TRBD1 or TRBD2 (6 bases each). The assigned J gene may be wrong: the sequence end matches TRBJ2-1 better. This CDR3 is CASSPLGAAGEQFF. Written as DNA, the CDR3 is TGTGCCAGCAGCCCCCTGGGGGCCGCGGGGGAGCAGTTCTTC.